This TCR beta chain was profiled in a study of beta chain features in type 1 diabetes. General observations from the study: A moderate, significant TCRB CDR3 shortening appeared in type 1 diabetes across four CD4+ subsets. Compared with healthy donors, patients appeared to share more similar naive, central memory and regulatory TCRB repertoires.

Every bit of the isolated RNA underwent reverse transcription, so sequencing read expressed TCRB transcripts. Repertoires were generated with immunoSEQ multiplex PCR, while TCRdb's copy carries only in-frame clones and drops some. This sample yields under 400,000 clones, of which over 10% are seen a single time; roughly 0.0097% belongs to the top ten. V gave up 1 base and J gave up 4 bases; unmatched junction bases: 5. The CDR3 length is 16 residues. Germline-derived CDR1 and CDR2 are SGHTA and FQGNSA. This clone was counted a few times. Its antigen is still unknown. Sequencing was carried out using naive CD4+ T cells from blood. The J gene is TRBJ2-5, the V gene TRBV7-2; 11 bases line up with TRBD2. This TCR was recovered from a woman under 30 with type 1 diabetes. Here the CDR3 reads CASSLVGLAGRETQYF. The CDR3 DNA follows: TGTGCCAGCAGCTTAGTAGGACTAGCGGGCCGAGAGACCCAGTACTTC.